One and the same sample provided the 24 T cell receptor beta chains below, sequenced in a study of cytomegalovirus exposure and HLA in healthy donors. The PCR ran on 60 Vbeta and 13 Jbeta primers. Clones were read by immunoSEQ multiplex PCR, and TCRdb kept only the in-frame ones, dropping some. The data contain roughly 200,000 clones, roughly 87% of them seen just once; the ten biggest clones take up around 1.5%. Sequencing used PBMCs. All receptors derive from a man aged 45 to 65 in good health and CMV-seronegative.

The chain is built from TRBV4-1 and TRBJ2-4; TRBD1 might be the D (5 bases). The CDR3 is 17 amino acids. V was shortened by 1 base and J by 1 base, with 14 bases between the two germline ends. Per the germline V gene, CDR1 is MGHRA and CDR2 is YSYEKL. CDR3 residues: CASSQVLMAGAKNIQYF. Written as DNA, the CDR3 is TGCGCCAGCAGCCAAGTTCTTATGGCAGGGGCCAAAAACATTCAGTACTTC.

V and J are TRBV28 and TRBJ2-5, with 11 bases lining up with TRBD2. The end of the DNA aligns better with TRBJ2-7, so the J call may be wrong. The length of the CDR3 is 15 residues. CDR1 MDHEN and CDR2 SYDVKM come from the germline V gene. CDR3 bases: TGTGCCAGCAGTTCCGCTAGCGGGGGGTCCTACGAGCAGTACTTC. Amino acid sequence: CASSSASGGSYEQYF.

The rearrangement joins TRBV4-3 to TRBJ1-1; a weak D match, TRBD1 (6 bases). CDR1 is LGHNA, CDR2 YSLEER, per germline. The germline V and J ends were trimmed by 4 bases and 4 bases, with 13 bases remaining between them. CDR3 length: 14 residues. The CDR3: CASSRRRGGTEAFF. The DNA of the CDR3 is TGCGCCAGCAGCCGTCGGCGAGGGGGCACTGAAGCTTTCTTT.

The V call is TRBV5-1, the J call TRBJ2-7; no clear D. Trimming shortened V by 0 bases and J by 11 bases, and 12 bases separated the two germline ends. Germline V CDR1 and CDR2: SGHRS, YFSETQ. The CDR3 spans 12 residues. The CDR3 loop is CASSLDHGLEYF. The CDR3 nucleotides read TGCGCCAGCAGCTTGGACCACGGTTTGGAGTACTTC.

The chain recombines TRBV9 with TRBJ2-1; TRBD1 aligns across 7 bases. This CDR3 has 15 residues. Germline V gene data show CDR1 as SGDLS and CDR2 as YYNGEE. The J segment lost 7 bases and the V segment lost 2 bases, leaving 9 bases of the junction unmatched. Written as DNA, the CDR3 is TGTGCCAGCAGCGTCGTGGACAGGATAGGGAATGAGCAGTTCTTC. Protein sequence: CASSVVDRIGNEQFF.

The chain recombines TRBV7-6 with TRBJ2-5; 10 bases fit TRBD2. Unmatched junction bases numbered 7, after V lost 1 base and J lost 5 bases. The CDR3 length is 16 residues. Per germline, CDR1 SGHVS and CDR2 FNYEAQ. CDR3 in amino acids: CASSLVYGAGGETQYF. CDR3 bases: TGTGCCAGCAGCTTAGTTTATGGAGCGGGAGGGGAGACCCAGTACTTC.

The V call is TRBV5-1, the J call TRBJ2-3; D remains unclear. CDR3 size: 16 residues. V lost 0 bases and J 1 base, leaving 12 bases between the germline ends. Germline loops: CDR1 SGHRS, CDR2 YFSETQ. CDR3 sequence (DNA): TGCGCCAGCAGCTTGGTAGGCAGGCCGGGCACAGATACGCAGTATTTT. Encoded protein: CASSLVGRPGTDTQYF.

The chain joins TRBV28 to TRBJ2-7; TRBD2 agrees at 10 bases. V lost 2 bases to trimming and J lost 1 base; unmatched junction nucleotides: 2. The CDR3 consists of 15 residues. Germline values: CDR1 MDHEN, CDR2 SYDVKM. CDR3 sequence (DNA): TGTGCCAGCAGTTTAAGCGGGAGGGAATCCTACGAGCAGTACTTC. Translated, it gives CASSLSGRESYEQYF.

In DNA form, the CDR3 reads TGTGCCAGCAGCTGGGGACAGGGACGCACAGATACGCAGTATTTT. Translated, it gives CASSWGQGRTDTQYF. V usage is TRBV7-9 and J usage is TRBJ2-3; 9 bases align to TRBD1. CDR1 SEHNR and CDR2 FQNEAQ come from the germline V gene (reference sequence). V trimming: 4 bases; J trimming: 1 base; junction bases outside the gene matches: 3. CDR3 length: 15 residues.

The chain uses TRBV28 and TRBJ1-4; the match to TRBD1 covers 8 bases. The V and J ends lost 6 bases and 8 bases, in that order; junction bases with no gene match: 8. Germline V lookup: CDR1 MDHEN, CDR2 SYDVKM. This CDR3 has 14 amino acids. CDR3 protein: CASSPTGAGEKLFF. The CDR3 DNA reads as TGTGCCAGCAGCCCGACAGGGGCGGGGGAAAAACTGTTTTTT.

Worth noting for this clone: The junction and the germline gene differ at one end; a read error may be behind it. The chain has TRBV7-9 and TRBJ1-5; 7 bases align to TRBD1. Germline V gene sequence: CDR1 SEHNR, CDR2 FQNEAQ (reference sequence). CDR3 length: 16 amino acids. CDR3 sequence: CSSSFGGTASNQPQHF. The CDR3 DNA sequence: TGTTCCAGCAGCTTTGGTGGGACAGCCAGCAATCAGCCCCAGCATTTT.

The chain's CDR3 is CASRQGGSSYNEQFF. The CDR3 DNA reads as TGCGCCAGCAGACAGGGAGGGAGCTCCTACAATGAGCAGTTCTTC. The chain links TRBV5-1 to TRBJ2-1, with D possibly being TRBD2 (7 bases). V shed 5 bases and J shed 0 bases, with 12 bases lying between them. Germline V gene data show CDR1 as SGHRS and CDR2 as YFSETQ. This CDR3 is built from 15 residues. Full variable domain (rest looked up from reference TRBV5-1 and TRBJ2-1): KAGVTQTPRYLIKTRGQQVTLSCSPISGHRSVSWYQQTPGQGLQFLFEYFSETQRNKGNFPGRFSGRQFSNSRSEMNVSTLELGDSALYLCASRQGGSSYNEQFFGPGTRLTVL.

The chain employs TRBV5-1 and TRBJ1-2; D is possibly TRBD1 (5 bases). In germline, CDR1 is SGHRS, CDR2 YFSETQ. The V end was cut by 4 bases, the J end by 1 base, with 11 bases between. The CDR3 extends over 14 amino acids. Here the CDR3 DNA reads TGCGCCAGCAGCGCGCTGGGGGGTAACTATGGCTACACCTTC. Translated, it gives CASSALGGNYGYTF. The full variable domain, in which reference TRBV5-1 and TRBJ1-2 provide the parts outside the CDR3, is KAGVTQTPRYLIKTRGQQVTLSCSPISGHRSVSWYQQTPGQGLQFLFEYFSETQRNKGNFPGRFSGRQFSNSRSEMNVSTLELGDSALYLCASSALGGNYGYTFGSGTRLTVV.

In this sample, this clone turned up a few times. The chain recombines TRBV5-1 with TRBJ1-1; 10 bases align to TRBD1. This CDR3 comprises 13 residues. In germline, CDR1 is SGHRS, CDR2 YFSETQ. V dropped 4 bases and J dropped 5; count of bases not matched to a gene: 2. CDR3: CASSQGQGTEAFF. The CDR3 DNA is TGCGCCAGCAGCCAGGGACAGGGGACTGAAGCTTTCTTT.

This rearrangement joins TRBV27 to TRBJ1-1; tentatively, D is TRBD1 (6 bases). Trimming took 7 bases from V and 5 from J, leaving 14 bases between them. This CDR3 contains 13 residues. The V gene's germline CDR1 is MNHEY and CDR2 SMNVEV (reference sequence). The CDR3 here is CASKGVLETEAFF. CDR3 bases: TGTGCCAGCAAGGGGGTCTTGGAGACTGAAGCTTTCTTT.

The chain uses TRBV19 and TRBJ1-2, with a tentative D call TRBD1 (5 bases). The germline V gene encodes CDR1 LNHDA and CDR2 SQIVND (reference sequence). V was clipped by 1 base and J by 9 bases, with 12 bases between them. The CDR3 runs 13 residues. CDR3 sequence (DNA): TGTGCCAGTAGTATAGTTCCAGGGAGGCGCTACACCTTC. This gives the protein CASSIVPGRRYTF.

The chain recombines TRBV28 with TRBJ2-1; perhaps TRBD2 as D (7 bases). Trimming stripped 6 bases from V and 0 bases from J, with 9 bases between. The CDR3 extends over 14 amino acids. The V gene's germline CDR1 is MDHEN and CDR2 SYDVKM. This CDR3 reads CASRGGLSYNEQFF. The CDR3 DNA sequence: TGTGCCAGCAGGGGGGGGCTCTCCTACAATGAGCAGTTCTTC.

This clone was detected a few times. V and J are TRBV6-5 and TRBJ2-7; the D is unclear. CDR1 and CDR2 (germline): MNHEY, SVGAGI. V lost 0 bases and J 3 bases, leaving 12 bases between the germline ends. The CDR3 extends over 15 amino acids. CDR3 sequence (DNA): TGTGCCAGCAGTTACTCAAATTTCGGTTACTACGAGCAGTACTTC. This codes for CASSYSNFGYYEQYF.

This chain connects TRBV6-1 to TRBJ1-3; D is undetermined. V was clipped by 1 base and J by 0 bases, with 10 bases between them. CDR1 is MNHNS, CDR2 SASEGT, per germline. This CDR3 is built from 16 residues. This CDR3 reads CASSEGIGTSGNTIYF. The DNA of the CDR3 is TGTGCCAGCAGTGAAGGTATTGGCACCTCTGGAAACACCATATATTTT.

This sequence joins TRBV5-1 and TRBJ2-6, with TRBD1 matching 12 bases. V shed 4 bases and J 0 bases; nucleotides not matched to a gene: 8. CDR1 is SGHRS and CDR2 is YFSETQ in the germline V gene. The CDR3 runs 19 residues. The DNA of the CDR3 is TGCGCCAGCAGCGGGGACAGGGGGCTACACAGCTCTGGGGCCAACGTCCTGACTTTC. It translates to CASSGDRGLHSSGANVLTF.

V usage is TRBV14 and J usage is TRBJ2-2, with D uncertain. V dropped 1 base and J dropped 0 bases, with 6 bases sitting between them. The CDR3 has 15 residues. The germline CDR1 and CDR2 sequences are SGHDN and FVKESK. CDR3 in amino acids: CASSQVVANTGELFF. CDR3 nucleotide sequence: TGTGCCAGCAGCCAAGTAGTGGCGAACACCGGGGAGCTGTTTTTT. Using reference TRBV14 and TRBJ2-2 for the parts outside the CDR3, the full variable domain is EAGVTQFPSHSVIEKGQTVTLRCDPISGHDNLYWYRRVMGKEIKFLLHFVKESKQDESGMPNNRFLAERTGGTYSTLKVQPAELEDSGVYFCASSQVVANTGELFFGEGSRLTVL.

The chain couples TRBV6-1 to TRBJ2-7; 7 bases are a match to TRBD2. This CDR3 is 15 amino acids long. Trimming removed 4 bases from V and 2 bases from J; junction bases left unmatched: 8. Germline values: CDR1 MNHNS, CDR2 SASEGT. CDR3: CASSVALARAYEQYF. The CDR3 coding sequence is TGTGCCAGCAGTGTGGCACTAGCGAGGGCCTACGAGCAGTACTTC.

The rearrangement links TRBV5-5 to TRBJ2-2; D might be TRBD1 (6 bases). This CDR3 comprises 15 residues. The V gene lost 0 bases and the J gene lost 4 bases, with 10 bases spanning the gap. Germline V gene sequence: CDR1 SGHKS, CDR2 YYEKEE (reference sequence). CDR3 nucleotide sequence: TGTGCCAGCAGCTTGGCCAACAGGGTCACCGGGGAGCTGTTTTTT. The encoded protein is CASSLANRVTGELFF.

The chain carries TRBV27 and TRBJ2-5; TRBD2 agrees at 15 bases. Unmatched junction bases numbered 9, after V lost 5 bases and J lost 5 bases. This CDR3 is 17 amino acids long. The germline V gene encodes CDR1 MNHEY and CDR2 SMNVEV (reference sequence). This CDR3 is CASSAGLAGGRTETQYF. For the CDR3, the DNA is TGTGCCAGCAGTGCCGGACTAGCGGGAGGGCGTACGGAGACCCAGTACTTC.